These 20 T cell receptor beta chains originate from one sample sequenced in a study of blood T cell repertoires in COVID-19 (TCRdb year 2020). Library prep was done by the immunoSEQ multiplex PCR assay. TCRdb took over this immuneACCESS table, retaining in-frame rearrangements with V and J assigned. Such tables are incomplete; in checked studies, under half of the missing clones stem from an unresolved V gene, and the remainder is unexplained. Here the sample has hundreds of thousands of clones; roughly 90% occur a single time. The ten largest clones add up to about 3% of the sample. Specimen: peripheral blood. The source of these receptors is a woman aged 25 to 39 with COVID-19, enrolled during active disease.

The CDR3 reads CASSLGLAGDNEQFF. The DNA for the CDR3 is TGTGCCAGCAGCCTCGGACTAGCGGGGGACAATGAGCAGTTCTTC. This chain connects TRBV7-2 to TRBJ2-1, with 13 bases lining up with TRBD2. CDR3 length: 15 residues. Germline CDR1 reads SGHTA; CDR2 reads FQGNSA. With V trimmed by 5 bases and J by 5 bases, 3 bases remained unmatched.

For the CDR3, the DNA is TGTGCCAGCAGCCAGGAAACAGGGGTTGGTCAGCCCCAGCATTTT. It specifies CASSQETGVGQPQHF. This chain uses TRBV7-6 with TRBJ1-5; TRBD1 agrees at 7 bases. The trim removed 5 bases at V and 6 bases at J, leaving 10 bases unmatched. Germline CDR1 SGHVS, CDR2 FNYEAQ. CDR3 size: 15 residues. Based on the CDR3 plus reference TRBV7-6 and TRBJ1-5, the full variable domain is GAGVSQSPRYKVTKRGQDVALRCDPISGHVSLYWYRQALGQGPEFLTYFNYEAQQDKSGLPNDRFSAERPEGSISTLTIQRTEQRDSAMYRCASSQETGVGQPQHFGDGTRLSIL.

The rearrangement uses TRBV5-1 and TRBJ2-7; TRBD1 agrees at 9 bases. The CDR3 length is 15 residues. In germline, CDR1 is SGHRS, CDR2 YFSETQ. Losses at the gene ends were 2 bases for V and 6 bases for J; bases not matched to a gene: 9. CDR3 coding DNA: TGCGCCAGCAGCTTACGCCGGGACAGGGAGGGCGAGCAGTACTTC. As protein: CASSLRRDREGEQYF.

The chain has TRBV4-3 and TRBJ2-2, with D unclear. The ends were cut back, 1 base at V and 4 bases at J, with 13 bases in the middle. Germline CDR1 is LGHNA and CDR2 is YSLEER. CDR3 size: 16 residues. In nucleotides, the CDR3 is TGCGCCAGCAGCCAAGGTTATAGTCTCCCCACCGGGGAGCTGTTTTTT. It encodes CASSQGYSLPTGELFF.

This rearrangement joins TRBV7-2 to TRBJ2-7; 7 bases map to TRBD2. The CDR3 contains 16 residues. The germline CDR1 and CDR2 sequences are SGHTA and FQGNSA. With V trimmed by 5 bases and J by 1 base, 11 bases remained unmatched. The CDR3 loop reads CASSPQTSVFSYEQYF. CDR3 bases: TGTGCCAGCAGCCCCCAAACTAGCGTGTTTTCCTACGAGCAGTACTTC.

The chain recombines TRBV4-2 with TRBJ2-3; D gene ambiguous. The germline CDR1 and CDR2 sequences are LGHNA and YNFKEQ. Deletions cut 0 bases from V and 0 bases from J, with 4 bases between. This CDR3 is built from 14 residues. CDR3 loop: CASSQDGSTDTQYF. The DNA for the CDR3 is TGTGCCAGCAGCCAAGATGGCAGCACAGATACGCAGTATTTT.

The chain is built from TRBV9 and TRBJ1-1, with D uncertain. Germline values: CDR1 SGDLS, CDR2 YYNGEE. This CDR3 contains 17 residues. V was pared by 3 bases and J by 0 bases, with 18 bases between. CDR3 loop: CASSGQDSNTMNTEAFF. CDR3 DNA: TGTGCCAGCAGCGGGCAAGACTCCAATACGATGAACACTGAAGCTTTCTTT.

About this clone itself: The same CDR3 also results from other DNA sequences found in this sample. The gene calls are TRBV29-1 and TRBJ2-2; 8 bases align to TRBD1. From germline, CDR1 is SQVTM and CDR2 ANQGSEA. This CDR3 region has 13 residues. With V trimmed by 7 bases and J by 3 bases, 4 bases remained unmatched. In DNA, the CDR3 is TGCAGCGCCAGGGGGCAATACACCGGGGAGCTGTTTTTT. Amino acids: CSARGQYTGELFF.

The chain links TRBV11-3 to TRBJ2-6; D not certain. Trimming left V 1 base short and J 0 bases short, with 4 bases between. The germline V gene encodes CDR1 SGHNT and CDR2 YENEEA. The CDR3 covers 15 residues. The CDR3 reads CASSLGVSGANVLTF. The CDR3 DNA reads TGTGCCAGCAGCTTAGGAGTCTCTGGGGCCAACGTCCTGACTTTC.

This clone came up once. V gene TRBV4-3 combines with J gene TRBJ1-1, with 7 positions matching TRBD1. V shed 6 bases, J shed 3 bases, and the junction held 10 bases outside the gene matches. Per the germline V gene, CDR1 is LGHNA and CDR2 is YSLEER. There are 15 residues in the CDR3. CDR3 in DNA: TGCGCCAGCAGTACCGTAGGACAGGATCACACTGAAGCTTTCTTT. It specifies CASSTVGQDHTEAFF.

The chain employs TRBV3-1 (or the pseudogene TRBV3-2) and TRBJ2-5, with D possibly TRBD1 on 5 matching bases. Trimming shortened V by 3 bases and J by 2 bases, and 16 bases separated the two germline ends. Per germline, CDR1 LGHDT and CDR2 YNNKEL (reference sequence). This CDR3 spans 16 amino acids. CDR3 region: CASSHQGLLGQETQYF. CDR3 in DNA: TGTGCCAGCAGCCATCAGGGCCTTTTAGGTCAAGAGACCCAGTACTTC.

The rearrangement joins TRBV19 to TRBJ2-2; no clear D. Trimming left V 1 base short and J 5 bases short, with 17 bases between. This CDR3 is 17 amino acids long. Germline CDR1 and CDR2: LNHDA and SQIVND (reference sequence). CDR3 sequence: CASSIGPFDSSTGELFF. The CDR3 nucleotides are TGTGCCAGTAGTATAGGACCCTTTGATAGCTCGACCGGGGAGCTGTTTTTT.

The gene calls are TRBV21-1 and TRBJ2-7; TRBD2, the D gene given by the table, was not confirmed from the DNA. TRBV21-1 is shown as a pseudogene. The CDR3 has 14 amino acids. The CDR3 bases are TGTGCCAGCAGCAAGCCGGGCGGGAGCTACGAGCAGTACTTC. As protein: CASSKPGGSYEQYF.

The chain has TRBV6-5 and TRBJ1-6; no firm D call. This CDR3 is built from 16 residues. The germline V gene has CDR1 MNHEY and CDR2 SVGAGI. The V end lost 0 bases, the J end lost 5 bases, and 11 bases lay between the germline ends. CDR3 amino acids: CASSYSRRAHNSPLHF. The CDR3 DNA follows: TGTGCCAGCAGTTACTCGAGGAGGGCACATAATTCACCCCTCCACTTT.

The rearrangement joins TRBV19 to TRBJ1-1, with TRBD1 matching over 8 bases. This CDR3 has 16 residues. Germline lookup yields CDR1 LNHDA and CDR2 SQIVND (reference sequence). The ends lost 4 bases at V and 1 base at J; junction bases unmatched: 8. Written as DNA, the CDR3 is TGTGCCAGTAGTACTTCACAGGGGGTAAGGAACACTGAAGCTTTCTTT. Amino acid sequence: CASSTSQGVRNTEAFF. The full variable domain, in which reference TRBV19 and TRBJ1-1 provide the parts outside the CDR3, is DGGITQSPKYLFRKEGQNVTLSCEQNLNHDAMYWYRQDPGQGLRLIYYSQIVNDFQKGDIAEGYSVSREKKESFPLTVTSAQKNPTAFYLCASSTSQGVRNTEAFFGQGTRLTVV.

This clone was observed once. Here the CDR3 DNA reads TGCAGCGTTGTTCACACCACCCTCGAGGGCACTGAAGCTTTCTTT. It yields the protein CSVVHTTLEGTEAFF. The chain has TRBV29-1 and TRBJ1-1; D uncertain. The germline V gene encodes CDR1 SQVTM and CDR2 ANQGSEA. Deletions cut 4 bases from V and 4 bases from J, with 19 bases between. The CDR3 sequence is 15 residues long.

The J gene is TRBJ1-5, the V gene TRBV4-1; 9 positions match TRBD1. Germline loops: CDR1 MGHRA, CDR2 YSYEKL. This CDR3 contains 16 residues. J was trimmed by 4 bases and V by 4 bases; bases with no gene match: 8. The CDR3 protein is CASSLTGQGGNQPQHF. The CDR3 bases are TGCGCCAGCAGCCTTACGGGACAGGGAGGAAATCAGCCCCAGCATTTT.

The rearrangement joins TRBV5-6 to TRBJ2-7, with D hard to call. The CDR3 contains 13 residues. V lost 1 base and J 2 bases, leaving 7 bases between the germline ends. From germline, CDR1 is SGHDT and CDR2 YYEEEE. CDR3 amino acids: CASSLQDAYEQYF. In DNA form, the CDR3 reads TGTGCCAGCAGCTTGCAGGATGCCTACGAGCAGTACTTC.

The chain uses TRBV6-4 and TRBJ2-3; TRBD2 might be the D (6 bases). The V end was cut by 4 bases, the J end by 0 bases, with 11 bases between. Germline values: CDR1 MRHNA, CDR2 SNTAGT. The length of the CDR3 is 15 residues. The CDR3 region has the DNA TGTGCCAGCAGTGCGCTGGCGGGGAGCACAGATACGCAGTATTTT. This codes for CASSALAGSTDTQYF.

The V gene is TRBV10-3, the J gene TRBJ2-1; D unresolved. The CDR3 sequence is 13 residues long. Germline lookup yields CDR1 ENHRY and CDR2 SYGVKD. The V end was cut by 2 bases, the J end by 6 bases, with 8 bases between. In DNA, the CDR3 is TGTGCCATCAGTGAGAGTCAGTCCAATGAGCAGTTCTTC. The encoded protein is CAISESQSNEQFF.